This entry lists 25 T cell receptor beta chains sequenced from one sample in a study of blood T cell repertoires in COVID-19 (TCRdb year 2020). The library came from the immunoSEQ multiplex PCR assay. Held by TCRdb, this immuneACCESS table contains in-frame sequences only and omits some clones. Under half of the omission traces to an unresolved V gene where checked; the cause of the rest is unknown. This sample has roughly 250,000 clones in its table, and 80% to 90% of those were observed once. The ten largest clones capture over 2% of the sample. What was sequenced was PBMCs or T cells enriched from blood (not recorded which). The receptors stem from a woman between 18 and 30 years old who had recovered from COVID-19.

This rearrangement joins TRBV27 to TRBJ1-1; D may be TRBD1 (5 bases). V dropped 2 bases and J dropped 1 base, with 8 bases sitting between them. Germline V gene sequence: CDR1 MNHEY, CDR2 SMNVEV (reference sequence). The CDR3 runs to 14 residues. CDR3 sequence: CASSLRQTNTEAFF. DNA for the CDR3: TGTGCCAGCAGTTTAAGACAGACGAACACTGAAGCTTTCTTT.

The V gene is TRBV6-5, the J gene TRBJ1-5; no reliable D call. CDR3 length: 13 amino acids. V lost 4 bases, J lost 4 bases, and 8 bases lay in between. The germline CDR1 and CDR2 sequences are MNHEY and SVGAGI. CDR3 DNA: TGTGCCAGCAGTTTGGACTATAATCAGCCCCAGCATTTT. This gives the protein CASSLDYNQPQHF.

The V and J genes are TRBV10-3 and TRBJ2-3; D is ambiguous. There are 15 residues in the CDR3. V gave up 4 bases and J gave up 1 base, with 12 bases separating them. Germline V gene sequence: CDR1 ENHRY, CDR2 SYGVKD. The CDR3 spells CAISAQVMGTDTQYF. CDR3 in DNA: TGTGCCATCAGTGCTCAGGTAATGGGCACAGATACGCAGTATTTT.

The chain employs TRBV4-1 and TRBJ2-2; 7 bases fit TRBD2. The length of the CDR3 is 16 residues. Germline CDR1 MGHRA, CDR2 YSYEKL. The junction had 9 bases not matched to a gene; V was cut back by 1 base and J by 7 bases. The CDR3 sequence is CASSQASAGEGGELFF. CDR3 DNA: TGCGCCAGCAGCCAAGCCTCTGCGGGGGAGGGCGGGGAGCTGTTTTTT.

V usage is TRBV5-1 and J usage is TRBJ1-2; D is unclear. CDR1 SGHRS and CDR2 YFSETQ come from the germline V gene. There are 12 residues in the CDR3. The V end was cut by 2 bases, the J end by 6 bases, with 8 bases between. The CDR3 sequence: CASSFGGDGYTF. Here the CDR3 DNA reads TGCGCCAGCAGCTTCGGAGGAGATGGCTACACCTTC.

This rearrangement joins TRBV2 to TRBJ1-2, with TRBD1 as a possible D gene (6 bases). Germline V gene data show CDR1 as SNHLY and CDR2 as FYNNEI. Trimming left V 7 bases short and J 3 bases short, with 18 bases between. The CDR3 is 15 amino acids. The CDR3 is CASTNSHGTYYGYTF. The CDR3 DNA reads TGTGCCAGCACGAACTCACACGGGACATACTATGGCTACACCTTC.

The V call is TRBV7-9, the J call TRBJ1-1, with no clear D. The V gene lost 2 bases and the J gene lost 1 base, with 5 bases spanning the gap. The germline V gene encodes CDR1 SEHNR and CDR2 FQNEAQ (reference sequence). This CDR3 contains 13 residues. The CDR3 reads CASSLRENTEAFF. DNA of the CDR3: TGTGCCAGCAGCTTAAGAGAGAACACTGAAGCTTTCTTT.

The chain couples TRBV18 to TRBJ2-7, with a weak D call TRBD1 (6 bases). V was clipped by 3 bases and J by 3 bases, with 15 bases between them. The CDR3 is made up of 15 amino acids. Germline V gives CDR1 KGHSH, CDR2 LQKENI. The DNA for the CDR3 is TGTGCCAGCTCACCCGGGACAAACGCACTCTACGAGCAGTACTTC. It codes for CASSPGTNALYEQYF. Full variable domain (remainder filled in from reference TRBV18 and TRBJ2-7): NAGVMQNPRHLVRRRGQEARLRCSPMKGHSHVYWYRQLPEEGLKFMVYLQKENIIDESGMPKERFSAEFPKEGPSILRIQQVVRGDSAAYFCASSPGTNALYEQYFGPGTRLTVT.

The chain carries TRBV9 and TRBJ1-6, with a weak D call TRBD1 (5 bases). Germline CDR1 and CDR2: SGDLS and YYNGEE. Trimming stripped 0 bases from V and 5 bases from J, with 6 bases between. The CDR3 totals 14 residues. CDR3 DNA: TGTGCCAGCAGCGTAGACAGGCATAATTCACCCCTCCACTTT. It yields the protein CASSVDRHNSPLHF.

This chain uses TRBV6-5 with TRBJ2-5; weak D call: TRBD2 (6 bases). CDR1 is MNHEY, CDR2 SVGAGI, per germline. V was pared by 7 bases and J by 5 bases, with 17 bases between. The CDR3 has 14 residues. CDR3 amino acids: CASNIGGSGETQYF. CDR3 DNA: TGTGCCAGCAATATCGGAGGGTCAGGTGAGACCCAGTACTTC.

The chain uses TRBV19 and TRBJ1-1; 7 bases are shared with TRBD1. CDR1 is LNHDA, CDR2 SQIVND, per germline (reference sequence). The CDR3 contains 15 residues. V trimming: 1 base; J trimming: 6 bases; junction bases outside the gene matches: 8. This CDR3 reads CASSIVKGARAEAFF. The CDR3 nucleotides are TGTGCCAGTAGTATAGTTAAGGGGGCGAGGGCTGAAGCTTTCTTT.

V is TRBV18 and J is TRBJ1-3; D uncertain. The V gene lost 3 bases and the J gene lost 4 bases, with 13 bases spanning the gap. The CDR3 totals 15 residues. Per germline, CDR1 KGHSH and CDR2 LQKENI. CDR3 loop: CASSPLGVAGNTIYF. CDR3 DNA sequence: TGTGCCAGCTCACCTCTCGGGGTTGCAGGAAACACCATATATTTT.

This sequence joins TRBV7-2 and TRBJ2-1, with 8 bases that match TRBD2. The CDR3 length is 16 residues. Germline CDR1 is SGHTA and CDR2 is FQGNSA. V lost 0 bases, J lost 8 bases, and 9 bases stayed unmatched. CDR3 DNA sequence: TGTGCCAGCAGCTTAGCGAGGCCGGGGGGGCTCGATGAGCAGTTCTTC. Encoded protein: CASSLARPGGLDEQFF.

The V and J genes are TRBV6-5 and TRBJ2-2, with TRBD1 matching over 8 bases. CDR3 length: 15 amino acids. Germline V gene data show CDR1 as MNHEY and CDR2 as SVGAGI. V dropped 7 bases and J dropped 3; count of bases not matched to a gene: 7. This chain's CDR3 is CASNPGGRDTGELFF. For the CDR3, the DNA is TGTGCCAGCAATCCAGGGGGCCGCGACACCGGGGAGCTGTTTTTT.

The genes are TRBV7-8 and TRBJ1-5; no definite D call. Germline CDR1 SGHVS, CDR2 FQNEAQ. The CDR3 contains 12 residues. The ends were cut back, 4 bases at V and 5 bases at J, with 6 bases in the middle. The CDR3 nucleotides read TGTGCCAGCAGCTCACATGATCAGCCCCAGCATTTT. Amino acid sequence: CASSSHDQPQHF.

The chain links TRBV5-6 to TRBJ1-2; D not resolved. There are 15 residues in the CDR3. CDR1 and CDR2 from the germline V gene are SGHDT and YYEEEE. V was clipped by 0 bases and J by 5 bases, with 14 bases between them. Written as DNA, the CDR3 is TGTGCCAGCAGCTTGGCCGGAGGGCGTAATTATGGCTACACCTTC. Amino acid sequence: CASSLAGGRNYGYTF.

CDR3 sequence: CASSEGPPGGQPQHF. The CDR3 coding sequence is TGTGCCAGCAGTGAAGGCCCCCCAGGTGGTCAGCCCCAGCATTTT. The rearrangement links TRBV6-1 to TRBJ1-5; no definite D call. Germline loops: CDR1 MNHNS, CDR2 SASEGT. The CDR3 is 15 amino acids. The V end lost 1 base, the J end lost 6 bases, and 13 bases lay between the germline ends.

CDR3 bases: TGTGCCAGCAGCCAAGCTGGCAGGGAATACGGGGGGTACACCTTC. This translates into CASSQAGREYGGYTF. The chain uses TRBV14 and TRBJ1-2, with D maybe TRBD1 (5 bases). CDR3 length equals 15 residues. Germline assignment: CDR1 SGHDN and CDR2 FVKESK. The V end lost 1 base, the J end lost 11 bases, and 20 bases lay between the germline ends. Filled out from reference TRBV14 and TRBJ1-2, the complete variable domain reads EAGVTQFPSHSVIEKGQTVTLRCDPISGHDNLYWYRRVMGKEIKFLLHFVKESKQDESGMPNNRFLAERTGGTYSTLKVQPAELEDSGVYFCASSQAGREYGGYTFGSGTRLTVV.

The chain recombines TRBV28 with TRBJ1-1; 9 bases match TRBD1. V gave up 4 bases and J gave up 6 bases; unmatched junction bases: 6. Germline CDR1 is MDHEN and CDR2 is SYDVKM. This CDR3 contains 14 residues. CDR3 in amino acids: CASSSDRGYAEAFF. The CDR3 nucleotides are TGTGCCAGCAGTTCCGACAGGGGGTATGCTGAAGCTTTCTTT.

The gene calls are TRBV6-6 and TRBJ1-3; the D is unclear. Trimming stripped 3 bases from V and 0 bases from J, with 9 bases between. This CDR3 has 15 residues. CDR1 is MNHNY, CDR2 SVGAGI, per germline (reference sequence). The CDR3 loop is CASSYWESSGNTIYF. The CDR3 nucleotides read TGTGCCAGCAGTTATTGGGAGAGCTCTGGAAACACCATATATTTT.

This chain links TRBV11-2 with TRBJ1-6, with 7 bases identical to TRBD1. The trim removed 3 bases at V and 3 bases at J, leaving 2 bases unmatched. Germline V gene lookup returns CDR1 SGHAT and CDR2 FQNNGV. The CDR3 sequence is 15 residues long. The chain's CDR3 is CASSLGTVYNSPLHF. In DNA, the CDR3 is TGTGCCAGCAGCTTGGGGACAGTCTATAATTCACCCCTCCACTTT.

The chain has TRBV19 and TRBJ1-4; D uncertain. The germline gives CDR1 LNHDA, CDR2 SQIVND (reference sequence). V was shortened by 4 bases and J by 8 bases, with 14 bases between the two germline ends. This CDR3 contains 14 residues. CDR3 residues: CASSTTELGEKLFF. CDR3 sequence (DNA): TGTGCCAGTAGTACAACAGAACTCGGCGAAAAACTGTTTTTT. The full variable domain, its missing parts supplied by reference TRBV19 and TRBJ1-4, is DGGITQSPKYLFRKEGQNVTLSCEQNLNHDAMYWYRQDPGQGLRLIYYSQIVNDFQKGDIAEGYSVSREKKESFPLTVTSAQKNPTAFYLCASSTTELGEKLFFGSGTQLSVL.

The J gene is TRBJ1-1, the V gene TRBV18, with a weak D call TRBD1 (6 bases). Germline V lookup: CDR1 KGHSH, CDR2 LQKENI. The CDR3 length is 13 residues. Trimming took 5 bases from V and 8 from J, leaving 15 bases between them. CDR3 sequence (DNA): TGTGCCAGCTCATTGAAACAGGGTAGCGAAGCTTTCTTT. Translated: CASSLKQGSEAFF.

The chain joins TRBV13 to TRBJ1-5, with TRBD1 as a possible D gene (5 bases). Per the germline V gene, CDR1 is PRHDT and CDR2 is FYEKMQ (reference sequence). This CDR3 contains 12 residues. Trimming removed 5 bases at V and 6 bases at J, with 8 bases between. For the CDR3, the DNA is TGTGCCAGCAGCGATAGGGGTCAGCCCCAGCATTTT. Amino acid sequence: CASSDRGQPQHF.

On this clone itself: The sample carries other DNA sequences with the same CDR3. This chain uses TRBV27 with TRBJ1-1, with D maybe TRBD1 (6 bases). This CDR3 comprises 13 residues. The V gene's germline CDR1 is MNHEY and CDR2 SMNVEV (reference sequence). V lost 0 bases and J lost 4, with 6 bases in between. The CDR3 is CASSLSGGTEAFF. The CDR3 DNA sequence: TGTGCCAGCAGTTTATCAGGGGGCACTGAAGCTTTCTTT.